Sequencing of this TCR beta chain was carried out in a study of shared clonotypes between healthy human individuals (dated by TCRdb to the early 2020s). At the level of the whole study: The cohort comprised a couple of women and a few men aged 18 to 49 years. For each donor, CD4 naive and CD4 memory were each given three plates, CD8 naive was given two plates, and CD8 memory was given one plate. To estimate repertoire size and how much clonotypes are shared between individuals, the study performed deep sequencing of blood TCR repertoires from a few healthy adults. To increase sequencing depth and limit assay-specific biases, TCR repertoire library preparation and sequencing were carried out by different laboratories using diverse techniques. Leukapheresis yielded between about 0.85 and 10 billion PBMCs per donor.

The study at large found these results: Based on pairwise subsampling, the degree of clonotype sharing among donors was expected to be affected by sequencing depth. Sampling was limited to blood, and TCR repertoires in tissue likely differ from TCR repertoires in blood. About 5% of naive CD4, 3.5% of naive CD8, approximately 2.2% of memory CD4, and 0.35% to 0.4% of memory CD8 clonotypes were shared across several donors. Incomplete sequencing was indicated by rarefaction of sorted-subset datasets, despite the large sequencing depth. The genetic and exposure-history diversity represented was limited by the small number of donors. Compared with non-shared clonotypes, clonotypes shared by all four sorted-subset donors had higher generation probabilities. Naive subsets generally had larger estimated clonotype richness than memory subsets did.

In the case of this clone: No antigen is known for it. The record has no base qualities; no much larger clone is one base away.

V and J lose 3 bases and 4 bases, and a span of 19 bases separates them. The germline V gene supplies CDR1 SGHVS and CDR2 FNYEAQ. Spanning cysteine to phenylalanine, the CDR3 consists of 17 amino acids. The retained sequence is limited to the CDR3, 51 bases, with the frame set at the first base. CD8 naive samples were obtained by positive selection for CCR7 among CD45RO-negative cells, yielding a CD45RA+CCR7+ population from which TemRA cells were excluded. Donors were healthy HIV-negative adults with no recently reported acute infections or vaccinations. All donors were Caucasian adults living in Nashville, Tennessee, USA. After blood collection by leukapheresis, PBMCs were isolated using Ficoll-Histopaque density gradient centrifugation and then cryopreserved in the vapor phase of liquid nitrogen. Analytical flow cytometry was used to check the purity and quantity of every magnetically sorted T cell population. Each sorted fraction had its genomic DNA isolated and then quantified by UV absorbance on a Nanodrop 2000c.

TCR CDR3 regions were amplified from genomic DNA by multiplex PCR using the deep immunoSEQ assay. Extracted genomic DNA from each cell subset was spread evenly across all wells of several immunoSEQ 96-well plates, with each plate serving as a replicate. Each replicate PCR for sorted subsets received roughly 200 ng genomic DNA, equal to roughly 30,000 T cell genomes. Purified libraries were quantified with a Qubit 3.0 fluorometer, sized on a Bioanalyzer 2100, and re-quantified with the KAPA Library Quantification kit. Each immunoSEQ 96-well plate was sequenced on its own single-read 150-cycle Illumina NextSeq 550 flow cell. Regarding the original processing steps: The immunoSEQ output contained only junctional sequences without quality scores, so filtering could not match that applied to full-length reads. Sequences were annotated with PyIR, a Python wrapper for IgBLAST v1.9, and V/J genes and CDR3 were assigned using IMGT germline references. Reads with weak V/J assignments (E-value above 1e-6), missing CDR3, stop codons, out-of-frame junctions, or ambiguous translated residues were removed. V3J clonotypes were defined as sequences sharing the same inferred V gene, J gene, and CDR3 amino acid sequence. The percentage overlap between two repertoires was calculated by dividing the number of shared unique clonotypes by the size of the smaller repertoire. RTK rarefaction, the Chao1 estimator, and Recon v2.1 estimates of unobserved clonotypes were used to assess repertoire richness. Generation probabilities were computed with OLGA for all TCRbeta clonotypes obtained by the gDNA method from a handful of donors. TCRdb's version of the immuneACCESS table is confined to in-frame rearrangements and falls short of the full clone set. An unresolved V gene accounts for under half of the shortfall where checked; the remainder is of unknown origin. V and J calls and clone size are as listed in that table; D and trimming were resolved from the DNA. The sample data list millions of clones, and roughly 95% of these were observed just once. The ten largest clonotypes hold about 1.1% of the sample.

The rearrangement joined TRBV7-6 to TRBJ1-3; a tentative D match to TRBD1 spans 5 bases. Sequencing input: naive CD8+ T cells sorted from blood. The cell subset or site label, read with the paper, signifies: CD45RA+CCR7+. The source of this sequence is a man younger than 35 in good health. The DNA reads as follows: TGTGCCAGCAGCTTGAGGGGCCTCTTTTCACCAGGAAACACCATATATTTT. Its protein reads: CASSLRGLFSPGNTIYF.